These 28 T cell receptor beta chains were all obtained from the same sample, sequenced in a study of blood T cells in healthy people across ages (dated by TCRdb to the mid-2010s). The library came from 5' RACE. TCRdb records Illumina HiSeq 2500 as the sequencer. The second PCR ran for roughly 7 to 12 cycles and used a J-beta primer mix along with a sample-barcoded 5' primer. In-frame beta chains were kept once TCRdb had trimmed the public reads at Q25 with fastp and called clones with MiXCR. Each CDR3 protein appears once, grouped with its most common genes and DNA. The sample table holds 1.4 million or so distinct CDR3 sequences, of which approximately 43% were seen once. The ten most abundant clones make up about 4% of the sample. Sequencing input: blood. All receptors come from a woman between 18 and 29 years old in good health.

This clonotype was seen a handful of times. The chain links TRBV6-2 or TRBV6-3 to TRBJ2-5; 12 bases line up with TRBD2. The CDR3 covers 18 residues. Germline V gives CDR1 MNHEY, CDR2 SVGEGT. V was clipped by 5 bases and J by 3 bases; unmatched bases: 13. The CDR3 loop is CASSRPHRLAGVKETQYF. CDR3 bases: TGTGCCAGCAGTAGACCCCACCGACTAGCGGGAGTAAAAGAGACCCAGTACTTC.

This clonotype turned up a few times. The chain joins TRBV6-5 to TRBJ1-2, with unresolved D. V lost 4 bases, J lost 0 bases, and 15 bases lay in between. The length of the CDR3 is 16 residues. Germline loops: CDR1 MNHEY, CDR2 SVGAGI. CDR3 nucleotide sequence: TGTGCCAGCAGTTCTTGGTATTCGGAGACTAACTATGGCTACACCTTC. This codes for CASSSWYSETNYGYTF.

The chain is built from TRBV2 and TRBJ2-7; TRBD1 matches at 7 bases. This CDR3 region has 11 residues. Germline V gene data show CDR1 as SNHLY and CDR2 as FYNNEI. V trimming: 9 bases; J trimming: 7 bases; junction bases outside the gene matches: 6. DNA for the CDR3: TGTGCCAGGGGACAGTACAATGAGCAGTACTTC. Translation gives CARGQYNEQYF.

V gene TRBV28 combines with J gene TRBJ1-2, with 9 bases lining up with TRBD1. The CDR3 is 16 amino acids. V dropped 4 bases and J dropped 6; count of bases not matched to a gene: 12. From germline, CDR1 is MDHEN and CDR2 SYDVKM. CDR3 sequence reads: CASSSAMGQGGNGYTF. The CDR3 DNA is TGTGCCAGCAGTTCCGCCATGGGACAGGGAGGAAATGGCTACACCTTC.

A single count supports this clonotype. This chain links TRBV6-5 with TRBJ2-7; D uncertain. This CDR3 has 12 amino acids. Germline V CDR1 and CDR2: MNHEY, SVGAGI. Between the trimmed V and J ends, which lost 2 bases and 6 bases, there was a span of 8 bases. The CDR3 loop is CASSYRYSEQYF. The CDR3 DNA is TGTGCCAGCAGTTACCGGTACTCCGAGCAGTACTTC.

The chain recombines TRBV5-1 with TRBJ1-1, with D unclear. The V end was cut by 1 base, the J end by 4 bases, with 14 bases between. The germline gives CDR1 SGHRS, CDR2 YFSETQ. This CDR3 is built from 15 residues. CDR3 in DNA: TGCGCCAGCAGCTTGTCTGGGTCCTCGGGCACTGAAGCTTTCTTT. Translation gives CASSLSGSSGTEAFF. Filled out from reference TRBV5-1 and TRBJ1-1, the complete variable domain reads KAGVTQTPRYLIKTRGQQVTLSCSPISGHRSVSWYQQTPGQGLQFLFEYFSETQRNKGNFPGRFSGRQFSNSRSEMNVSTLELGDSALYLCASSLSGSSGTEAFFGQGTRLTVV.

The chain has TRBV3-1 and TRBJ2-3; 10 nucleotides line up with TRBD2. This CDR3 has 16 amino acids. Germline CDR1 LGHDT, CDR2 YNNKEL (reference sequence). V lost 3 bases to trimming and J lost 3 bases; unmatched junction nucleotides: 6. In nucleotides, the CDR3 is TGTGCCAGCAGCCAGCGGGGACTAGCGATTACAGATACGCAGTATTTT. It yields the protein CASSQRGLAITDTQYF.

This chain links TRBV18 with TRBJ2-5, with D unclear. The V gene lost 2 bases and the J gene lost 3 bases, with 7 bases spanning the gap. CDR1 and CDR2 from the germline V gene are KGHSH and LQKENI. The CDR3 length is 13 residues. For the CDR3, the DNA is TGTGCCAGCTCACCAAAAGACGAAGAGACCCAGTACTTC. Protein: CASSPKDEETQYF.

The V call is TRBV20-1, the J call TRBJ2-1; 8 nucleotides agree with TRBD2. TRBJ2-7 explains the end of the DNA better; the J call may be wrong. This CDR3 contains 17 residues. Per germline, CDR1 DFQATT and CDR2 SNEGSKA (reference sequence). The CDR3 region is CSAREWERGSSYNEQYF. CDR3 coding DNA: TGCAGTGCTAGAGAGTGGGAGCGGGGGAGCTCCTACAATGAGCAGTACTTC.

V and J are TRBV3-1 and TRBJ2-5; weak D call: TRBD2 (5 bases). Germline CDR1 LGHDT, CDR2 YNNKEL (reference sequence). V lost 2 bases and J lost 2, with 21 bases in between. The CDR3 consists of 18 residues. In DNA, the CDR3 is TGTGCCAGCAGCCAAAATCCCTGGGCTAGCCGGTCTCAAGAGACCCAGTACTTC. Translating gives CASSQNPWASRSQETQYF.

V is TRBV12-3 or TRBV12-4 and J is TRBJ1-2, with 7 nucleotides matching TRBD1. J lost 3 bases, V lost 1 base, and 14 bases had no gene match. This CDR3 has 18 amino acids. In DNA, the CDR3 is TGTGCCAGCAGTTTAGGAGGGGGCCTCACCACATTCGACTATGGCTACACCTTC. This gives the protein CASSLGGGLTTFDYGYTF.

This clonotype came up a few times. At one end, the junction sequence differs from germline, possibly due to a read error. The chain carries TRBV7-7 and TRBJ2-2; either TRBD1 or TRBD2 may supply D (6 bases each). This CDR3 has 16 residues. Germline CDR1 SSHAT, CDR2 FNYEAQ (reference sequence). CDR3 bases: TGTGCTAGCAGCTTAGAACAGGGACTGAACACCGGGGAGCTGTTTTTT. Encoded protein: CASSLEQGLNTGELFF.

The V and J genes are TRBV20-1 and TRBJ2-1; D uncertain. V shed 4 bases and J shed 7 bases, with 8 bases lying between them. CDR3 size: 11 residues. Germline V lookup: CDR1 DFQATT, CDR2 SNEGSKA (reference sequence). The chain's CDR3 is CSANVVNEQFF. DNA for the CDR3: TGCAGTGCTAACGTGGTGAATGAGCAGTTCTTC.

The chain combines TRBV20-1 with TRBJ2-3; D is unresolved. Trimming took 5 bases from V and 0 from J, leaving 12 bases between them. The CDR3 extends over 14 amino acids. Germline CDR1 and CDR2: DFQATT and SNEGSKA (reference sequence). CDR3 residues: CSAAPLPSTDTQYF. The DNA of the CDR3 is TGCAGTGCTGCCCCCCTCCCTAGCACAGATACGCAGTATTTT.

This clonotype was recorded a few times. This chain uses TRBV12-3 or TRBV12-4 with TRBJ2-2, with 8 bases identical to TRBD1. Losses at the gene ends were 2 bases for V and 3 bases for J; bases not matched to a gene: 8. The CDR3 runs 17 residues. The CDR3, as DNA: TGTGCCAGCAGTTTATTTCGCCAGGGGGCCGACACCGGGGAGCTGTTTTTT. Translation gives CASSLFRQGADTGELFF.

This clonotype was seen more than once but under ten times. The V gene is TRBV27, the J gene TRBJ2-1, with D maybe TRBD2 (6 bases). V was pared by 3 bases and J by 7 bases, with 19 bases between. Germline V gene data show CDR1 as MNHEY and CDR2 as SMNVEV (reference sequence). This CDR3 region has 16 residues. The CDR3 DNA reads TGTGCCAGCAGTTTTTTCGGACTAACGGGGAGGAATGAGCAGTTCTTC. Protein sequence: CASSFFGLTGRNEQFF.

This chain connects TRBV10-3 to TRBJ1-5; D is undetermined. CDR3 size: 14 residues. Germline V gene sequence: CDR1 ENHRY, CDR2 SYGVKD. V was pared by 6 bases and J by 2 bases, with 11 bases between. The CDR3 region has the DNA TGTGCCATCAGCCAGGATTTTCGCAATCAGCCCCAGCATTTT. Translation: CAISQDFRNQPQHF.

This CDR3 is CASSRKTGSPYNEQFF. CDR3 DNA sequence: TGTGCCAGCAGCCGAAAAACAGGGAGCCCCTACAATGAGCAGTTCTTC. The rearrangement uses TRBV11-2 and TRBJ2-1; D perhaps matches TRBD1 (6 bases). The CDR3 is 16 residues long. The V gene lost 5 bases and the J gene lost 2 bases, with 16 bases spanning the gap. CDR1 is SGHAT and CDR2 is FQNNGV in the germline V gene. Full variable domain (missing parts from reference TRBV11-2 and TRBJ2-1): EAGVAQSPRYKIIEKRQSVAFWCNPISGHATLYWYQQILGQGPKLLIQFQNNGVVDDSQLPKDRFSAERLKGVDSTLKIQPAKLEDSAVYLCASSRKTGSPYNEQFFGPGTRLTVL.

J is TRBJ1-4 and V is TRBV7-2; TRBD1 agrees at 11 bases. The germline CDR1 and CDR2 sequences are SGHTA and FQGNSA. J lost 7 bases, V lost 5 bases, and 9 bases had no gene match. CDR3 length: 16 amino acids. The CDR3 sequence: CASSPGTGGWLEKLFF. In nucleotides, the CDR3 is TGTGCCAGCAGCCCGGGGACAGGGGGTTGGCTTGAAAAACTGTTTTTT.

This clonotype was recorded only once. The chain recombines TRBV4-3 with TRBJ2-3, with 9 bases lining up with TRBD2. The CDR3 is 15 amino acids. The junction had 1 base not matched to a gene; V was cut back by 1 base and J by 2 bases. Per germline, CDR1 LGHNA and CDR2 YSLEER. The CDR3 DNA is TGCGCCAGCAGCCAAGGGACTAGCGTCACAGATACGCAGTATTTT. Translating gives CASSQGTSVTDTQYF.

The V and J genes are TRBV4-1 and TRBJ1-2; no firm D call. Germline CDR1 is MGHRA and CDR2 is YSYEKL. V was shortened by 4 bases and J by 9 bases, with 9 bases between the two germline ends. The CDR3 runs to 11 residues. The CDR3 sequence is CASSPHLCYTF. The DNA of the CDR3 is TGCGCCAGCAGCCCTCACTTGTGCTACACCTTC.

This chain uses TRBV29-1 with TRBJ1-5; no definite D call. In germline, CDR1 is SQVTM, CDR2 ANQGSEA. The ends were cut back, 4 bases at V and 0 bases at J, with 4 bases in the middle. The CDR3 is 12 amino acids. The CDR3 DNA follows: TGCAGCGTTGCGTTTAGCAATCAGCCCCAGCATTTT. This encodes CSVAFSNQPQHF.

A few counts support this clonotype. V gene TRBV7-2 combines with J gene TRBJ2-3, with D possibly being TRBD2 (6 bases). Per germline, CDR1 SGHTA and CDR2 FQGNSA. The CDR3 has 15 amino acids. Trimming cost V 3 bases and J 9 bases, with 19 bases left between them. The CDR3 DNA follows: TGTGCCAGCAGCTTCGGAGGGTCCCTCGTTGGGACGCAGTATTTT. Translated: CASSFGGSLVGTQYF.

The rearrangement joins TRBV6-6 to TRBJ1-6; D not resolved. The CDR3 length is 14 residues. Trimming removed 8 bases from V and 4 bases from J, with 12 bases in between. The V gene's germline CDR1 is MNHNY and CDR2 SVGAGI (reference sequence). This CDR3 reads CASSDPMYNSPLHF. CDR3 bases: TGTGCCAGCTCCGACCCGATGTATAATTCACCCCTCCACTTT.

The CDR3 coding sequence is TGTGCCAGCAGTTACTTCACCGCCGCACAGAGACTACCAAGCTACGAGCAGTACTTC. Translation: CASSYFTAAQRLPSYEQYF. The gene calls are TRBV6-5 and TRBJ2-7; possible D gene TRBD2, 5 bases. Germline CDR1 reads MNHEY; CDR2 reads SVGAGI. The CDR3 is 19 amino acids. Trimming took 1 base from V and 3 from J, leaving 25 bases between them.

J is TRBJ1-2 and V is TRBV6-5; tentative D call: TRBD1 (6 bases). Germline loops: CDR1 MNHEY, CDR2 SVGAGI. The germline V and J ends were trimmed by 0 bases and 8 bases, with 22 bases remaining between them. This CDR3 has 17 residues. In DNA form, the CDR3 reads TGTGCCAGCAGTTACTCCCCGAGGACAGTTGGCGGTGAGGGCTACACCTTC. It specifies CASSYSPRTVGGEGYTF.

The V and J genes are TRBV12-3 or TRBV12-4 and TRBJ1-2; D not resolved. Trimming pared 5 bases from V and 7 bases from J, leaving 17 bases between. The CDR3 consists of 14 residues. The CDR3 region has the DNA TGTGCCAGCAGTCCTTCGGGCAGCTACTGTGGCTACACCTTC. Translated, it gives CASSPSGSYCGYTF.

The rearrangement uses TRBV4-3 and TRBJ2-4; 7 bases are shared with TRBD2. This CDR3 has 15 amino acids. Germline CDR1 reads LGHNA; CDR2 reads YSLEER. V dropped 3 bases and J dropped 1; count of bases not matched to a gene: 3. The CDR3 protein is CASSHWGGAKNIQYF. The DNA for the CDR3 is TGCGCCAGCAGCCATTGGGGAGGGGCCAAAAACATTCAGTACTTC.